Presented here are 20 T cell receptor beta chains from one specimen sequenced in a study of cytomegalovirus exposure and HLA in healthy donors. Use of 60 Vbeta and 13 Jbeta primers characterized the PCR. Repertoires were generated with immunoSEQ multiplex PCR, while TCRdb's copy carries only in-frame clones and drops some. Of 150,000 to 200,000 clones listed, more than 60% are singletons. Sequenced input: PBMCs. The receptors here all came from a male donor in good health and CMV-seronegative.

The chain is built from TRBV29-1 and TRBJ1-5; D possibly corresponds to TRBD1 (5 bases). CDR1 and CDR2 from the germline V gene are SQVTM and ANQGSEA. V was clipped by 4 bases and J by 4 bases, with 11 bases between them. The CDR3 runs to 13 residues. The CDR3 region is CSVGQLANQPQHF. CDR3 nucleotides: TGCAGCGTTGGACAGCTCGCGAATCAGCCCCAGCATTTT.

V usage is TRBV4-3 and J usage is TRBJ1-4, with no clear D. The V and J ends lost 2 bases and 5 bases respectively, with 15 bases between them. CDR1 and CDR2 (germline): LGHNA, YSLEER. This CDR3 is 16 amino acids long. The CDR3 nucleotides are TGCGCCAGCAGCCAAACCCCCCGGAGGGCGAATGAAAAACTGTTTTTT. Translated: CASSQTPRRANEKLFF.

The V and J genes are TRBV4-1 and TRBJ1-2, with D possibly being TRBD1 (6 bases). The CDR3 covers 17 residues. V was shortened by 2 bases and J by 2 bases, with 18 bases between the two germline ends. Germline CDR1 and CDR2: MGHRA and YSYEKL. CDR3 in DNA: TGCGCCAGCAGCCAAACCGTAGGGGGTTGGGGAAACTATGGCTACACCTTC. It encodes CASSQTVGGWGNYGYTF.

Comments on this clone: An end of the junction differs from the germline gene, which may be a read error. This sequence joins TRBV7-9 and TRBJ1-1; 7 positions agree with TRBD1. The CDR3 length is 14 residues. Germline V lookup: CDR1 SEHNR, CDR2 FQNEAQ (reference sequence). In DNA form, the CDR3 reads TGTTCCAGCAGCTCCTACAGGGGATGGGCTGAAGCTTTCTTT. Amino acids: CSSSSYRGWAEAFF.

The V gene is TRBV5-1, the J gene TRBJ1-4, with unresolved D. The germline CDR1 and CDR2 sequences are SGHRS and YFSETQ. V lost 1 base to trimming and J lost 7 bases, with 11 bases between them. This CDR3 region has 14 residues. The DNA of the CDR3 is TGCGCCAGCAGCTTGTTGGGCATTGGTGAAAAACTGTTTTTT. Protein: CASSLLGIGEKLFF.

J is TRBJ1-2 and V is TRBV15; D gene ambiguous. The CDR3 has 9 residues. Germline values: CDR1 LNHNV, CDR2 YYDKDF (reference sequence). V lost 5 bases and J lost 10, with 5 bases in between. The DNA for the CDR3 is TGTGCCACCAGCTTTTACTACACCTTC. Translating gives CATSFYYTF.

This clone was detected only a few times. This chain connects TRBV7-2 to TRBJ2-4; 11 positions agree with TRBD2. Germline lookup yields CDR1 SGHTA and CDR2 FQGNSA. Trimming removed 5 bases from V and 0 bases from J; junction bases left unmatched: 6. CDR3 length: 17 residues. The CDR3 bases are TGTGCCAGCAGCACGACTAGCGGGAACATAGCCAAAAACATTCAGTACTTC. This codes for CASSTTSGNIAKNIQYF.

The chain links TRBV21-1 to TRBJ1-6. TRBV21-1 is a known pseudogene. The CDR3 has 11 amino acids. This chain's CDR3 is CATRRDSPLHF. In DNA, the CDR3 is TGTGCCACCCGCCGGGATTCACCCCTCCACTTT.

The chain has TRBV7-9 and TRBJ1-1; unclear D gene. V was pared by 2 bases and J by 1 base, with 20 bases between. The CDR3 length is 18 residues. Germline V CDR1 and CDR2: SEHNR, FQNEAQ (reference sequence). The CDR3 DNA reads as TGTGCCAGCAGCTTACGTCGACCCGGGTCACAAGGGAACACTGAAGCTTTCTTT. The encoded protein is CASSLRRPGSQGNTEAFF.

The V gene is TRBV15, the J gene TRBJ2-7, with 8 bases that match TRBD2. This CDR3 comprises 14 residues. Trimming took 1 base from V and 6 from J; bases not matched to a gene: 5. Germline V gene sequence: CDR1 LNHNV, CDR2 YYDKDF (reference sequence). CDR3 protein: CATSRGGGFGEQYF. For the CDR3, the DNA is TGTGCCACCAGCAGAGGCGGGGGGTTTGGCGAGCAGTACTTC.

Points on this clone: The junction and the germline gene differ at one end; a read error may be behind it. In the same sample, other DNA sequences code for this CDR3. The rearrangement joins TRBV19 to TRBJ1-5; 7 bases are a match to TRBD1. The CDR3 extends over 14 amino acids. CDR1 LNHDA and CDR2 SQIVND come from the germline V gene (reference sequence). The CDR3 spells CASSATGNNQPQHF. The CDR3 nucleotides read TGTGCTAGTAGTGCGACAGGGAACAATCAGCCCCAGCATTTT.

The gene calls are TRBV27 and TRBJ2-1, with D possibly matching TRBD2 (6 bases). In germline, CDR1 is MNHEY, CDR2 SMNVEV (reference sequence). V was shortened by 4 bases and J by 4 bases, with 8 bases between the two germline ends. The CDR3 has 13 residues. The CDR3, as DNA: TGTGCCAGCAGTTCTCGGGAGTACAATGAGCAGTTCTTC. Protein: CASSSREYNEQFF.

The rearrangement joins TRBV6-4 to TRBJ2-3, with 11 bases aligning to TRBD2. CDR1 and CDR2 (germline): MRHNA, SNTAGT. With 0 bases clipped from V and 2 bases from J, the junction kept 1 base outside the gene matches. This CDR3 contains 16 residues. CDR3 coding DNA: TGTGCCAGCAGTGACTCTAGCGGGGGGGCCACAGATACGCAGTATTTT. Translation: CASSDSSGGATDTQYF.

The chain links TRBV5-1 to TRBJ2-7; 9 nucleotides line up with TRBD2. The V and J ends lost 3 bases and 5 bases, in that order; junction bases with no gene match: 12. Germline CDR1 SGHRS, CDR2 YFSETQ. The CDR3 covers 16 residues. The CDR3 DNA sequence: TGCGCCAGCAGCTGGGGTGGAAGCGGGAGGACGGACGAGCAGTACTTC. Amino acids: CASSWGGSGRTDEQYF.

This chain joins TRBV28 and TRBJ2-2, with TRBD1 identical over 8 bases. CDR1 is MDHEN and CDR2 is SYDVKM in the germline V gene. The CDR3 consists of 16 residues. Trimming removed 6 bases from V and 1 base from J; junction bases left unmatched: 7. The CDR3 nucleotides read TGTGCCAGCAGCCCGCCGGGACAGGTGAACACCGGGGAGCTGTTTTTT. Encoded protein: CASSPPGQVNTGELFF.

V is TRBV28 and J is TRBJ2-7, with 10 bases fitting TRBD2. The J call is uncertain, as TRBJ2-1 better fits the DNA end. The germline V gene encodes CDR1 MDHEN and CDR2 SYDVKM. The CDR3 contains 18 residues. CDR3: CASSSSGSAQFGSNEQFF. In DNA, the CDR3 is TGTGCCAGCAGTTCTAGCGGGAGTGCCCAATTCGGGAGCAATGAGCAGTTCTTC.

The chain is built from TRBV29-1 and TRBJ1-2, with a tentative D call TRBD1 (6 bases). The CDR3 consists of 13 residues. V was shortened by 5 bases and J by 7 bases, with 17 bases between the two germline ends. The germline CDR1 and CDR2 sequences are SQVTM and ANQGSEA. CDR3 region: CSVPGGARFGYTF. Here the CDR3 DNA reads TGCAGCGTTCCGGGGGGCGCAAGATTTGGCTACACCTTC. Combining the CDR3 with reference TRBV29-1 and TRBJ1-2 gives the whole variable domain SAVISQKPSRDICQRGTSLTIQCQVDSQVTMMFWYRQQPGQSLTLIATANQGSEATYESGFVIDKFPISRPNLTFSTLTVSNMSPEDSSIYLCSVPGGARFGYTFGSGTRLTVV.

CDR3 coding DNA: TGTGCCAGCAGCGTACAGGGAAGCTCTGGAAACACCATATATTTT. Its protein is CASSVQGSSGNTIYF. The chain couples TRBV7-2 to TRBJ1-3; TRBD1 is a possible D gene (6 bases). Looked up from germline, CDR1 is SGHTA and CDR2 is FQGNSA. This CDR3 spans 15 amino acids. V dropped 5 bases and J dropped 0 bases, with 11 bases sitting between them.

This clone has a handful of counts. In DNA form, the CDR3 reads TGTGCCAGCAGCTTATGGGAGGGCCAGAACACCGGGGAGCTGTTTTTT. Residues: CASSLWEGQNTGELFF. The chain joins TRBV7-6 to TRBJ2-2; 7 nucleotides agree with TRBD2. V lost 2 bases, J lost 1 base, and 4 bases stayed unmatched. The CDR3 has 16 amino acids. The germline V gene has CDR1 SGHVS and CDR2 FNYEAQ.

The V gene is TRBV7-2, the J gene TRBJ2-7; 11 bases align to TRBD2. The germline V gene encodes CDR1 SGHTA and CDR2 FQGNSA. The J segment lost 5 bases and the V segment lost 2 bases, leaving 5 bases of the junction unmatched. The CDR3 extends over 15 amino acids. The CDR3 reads CASSLRLAGRNEQYF. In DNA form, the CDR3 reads TGTGCCAGCAGCTTACGACTAGCGGGAAGGAACGAGCAGTACTTC.